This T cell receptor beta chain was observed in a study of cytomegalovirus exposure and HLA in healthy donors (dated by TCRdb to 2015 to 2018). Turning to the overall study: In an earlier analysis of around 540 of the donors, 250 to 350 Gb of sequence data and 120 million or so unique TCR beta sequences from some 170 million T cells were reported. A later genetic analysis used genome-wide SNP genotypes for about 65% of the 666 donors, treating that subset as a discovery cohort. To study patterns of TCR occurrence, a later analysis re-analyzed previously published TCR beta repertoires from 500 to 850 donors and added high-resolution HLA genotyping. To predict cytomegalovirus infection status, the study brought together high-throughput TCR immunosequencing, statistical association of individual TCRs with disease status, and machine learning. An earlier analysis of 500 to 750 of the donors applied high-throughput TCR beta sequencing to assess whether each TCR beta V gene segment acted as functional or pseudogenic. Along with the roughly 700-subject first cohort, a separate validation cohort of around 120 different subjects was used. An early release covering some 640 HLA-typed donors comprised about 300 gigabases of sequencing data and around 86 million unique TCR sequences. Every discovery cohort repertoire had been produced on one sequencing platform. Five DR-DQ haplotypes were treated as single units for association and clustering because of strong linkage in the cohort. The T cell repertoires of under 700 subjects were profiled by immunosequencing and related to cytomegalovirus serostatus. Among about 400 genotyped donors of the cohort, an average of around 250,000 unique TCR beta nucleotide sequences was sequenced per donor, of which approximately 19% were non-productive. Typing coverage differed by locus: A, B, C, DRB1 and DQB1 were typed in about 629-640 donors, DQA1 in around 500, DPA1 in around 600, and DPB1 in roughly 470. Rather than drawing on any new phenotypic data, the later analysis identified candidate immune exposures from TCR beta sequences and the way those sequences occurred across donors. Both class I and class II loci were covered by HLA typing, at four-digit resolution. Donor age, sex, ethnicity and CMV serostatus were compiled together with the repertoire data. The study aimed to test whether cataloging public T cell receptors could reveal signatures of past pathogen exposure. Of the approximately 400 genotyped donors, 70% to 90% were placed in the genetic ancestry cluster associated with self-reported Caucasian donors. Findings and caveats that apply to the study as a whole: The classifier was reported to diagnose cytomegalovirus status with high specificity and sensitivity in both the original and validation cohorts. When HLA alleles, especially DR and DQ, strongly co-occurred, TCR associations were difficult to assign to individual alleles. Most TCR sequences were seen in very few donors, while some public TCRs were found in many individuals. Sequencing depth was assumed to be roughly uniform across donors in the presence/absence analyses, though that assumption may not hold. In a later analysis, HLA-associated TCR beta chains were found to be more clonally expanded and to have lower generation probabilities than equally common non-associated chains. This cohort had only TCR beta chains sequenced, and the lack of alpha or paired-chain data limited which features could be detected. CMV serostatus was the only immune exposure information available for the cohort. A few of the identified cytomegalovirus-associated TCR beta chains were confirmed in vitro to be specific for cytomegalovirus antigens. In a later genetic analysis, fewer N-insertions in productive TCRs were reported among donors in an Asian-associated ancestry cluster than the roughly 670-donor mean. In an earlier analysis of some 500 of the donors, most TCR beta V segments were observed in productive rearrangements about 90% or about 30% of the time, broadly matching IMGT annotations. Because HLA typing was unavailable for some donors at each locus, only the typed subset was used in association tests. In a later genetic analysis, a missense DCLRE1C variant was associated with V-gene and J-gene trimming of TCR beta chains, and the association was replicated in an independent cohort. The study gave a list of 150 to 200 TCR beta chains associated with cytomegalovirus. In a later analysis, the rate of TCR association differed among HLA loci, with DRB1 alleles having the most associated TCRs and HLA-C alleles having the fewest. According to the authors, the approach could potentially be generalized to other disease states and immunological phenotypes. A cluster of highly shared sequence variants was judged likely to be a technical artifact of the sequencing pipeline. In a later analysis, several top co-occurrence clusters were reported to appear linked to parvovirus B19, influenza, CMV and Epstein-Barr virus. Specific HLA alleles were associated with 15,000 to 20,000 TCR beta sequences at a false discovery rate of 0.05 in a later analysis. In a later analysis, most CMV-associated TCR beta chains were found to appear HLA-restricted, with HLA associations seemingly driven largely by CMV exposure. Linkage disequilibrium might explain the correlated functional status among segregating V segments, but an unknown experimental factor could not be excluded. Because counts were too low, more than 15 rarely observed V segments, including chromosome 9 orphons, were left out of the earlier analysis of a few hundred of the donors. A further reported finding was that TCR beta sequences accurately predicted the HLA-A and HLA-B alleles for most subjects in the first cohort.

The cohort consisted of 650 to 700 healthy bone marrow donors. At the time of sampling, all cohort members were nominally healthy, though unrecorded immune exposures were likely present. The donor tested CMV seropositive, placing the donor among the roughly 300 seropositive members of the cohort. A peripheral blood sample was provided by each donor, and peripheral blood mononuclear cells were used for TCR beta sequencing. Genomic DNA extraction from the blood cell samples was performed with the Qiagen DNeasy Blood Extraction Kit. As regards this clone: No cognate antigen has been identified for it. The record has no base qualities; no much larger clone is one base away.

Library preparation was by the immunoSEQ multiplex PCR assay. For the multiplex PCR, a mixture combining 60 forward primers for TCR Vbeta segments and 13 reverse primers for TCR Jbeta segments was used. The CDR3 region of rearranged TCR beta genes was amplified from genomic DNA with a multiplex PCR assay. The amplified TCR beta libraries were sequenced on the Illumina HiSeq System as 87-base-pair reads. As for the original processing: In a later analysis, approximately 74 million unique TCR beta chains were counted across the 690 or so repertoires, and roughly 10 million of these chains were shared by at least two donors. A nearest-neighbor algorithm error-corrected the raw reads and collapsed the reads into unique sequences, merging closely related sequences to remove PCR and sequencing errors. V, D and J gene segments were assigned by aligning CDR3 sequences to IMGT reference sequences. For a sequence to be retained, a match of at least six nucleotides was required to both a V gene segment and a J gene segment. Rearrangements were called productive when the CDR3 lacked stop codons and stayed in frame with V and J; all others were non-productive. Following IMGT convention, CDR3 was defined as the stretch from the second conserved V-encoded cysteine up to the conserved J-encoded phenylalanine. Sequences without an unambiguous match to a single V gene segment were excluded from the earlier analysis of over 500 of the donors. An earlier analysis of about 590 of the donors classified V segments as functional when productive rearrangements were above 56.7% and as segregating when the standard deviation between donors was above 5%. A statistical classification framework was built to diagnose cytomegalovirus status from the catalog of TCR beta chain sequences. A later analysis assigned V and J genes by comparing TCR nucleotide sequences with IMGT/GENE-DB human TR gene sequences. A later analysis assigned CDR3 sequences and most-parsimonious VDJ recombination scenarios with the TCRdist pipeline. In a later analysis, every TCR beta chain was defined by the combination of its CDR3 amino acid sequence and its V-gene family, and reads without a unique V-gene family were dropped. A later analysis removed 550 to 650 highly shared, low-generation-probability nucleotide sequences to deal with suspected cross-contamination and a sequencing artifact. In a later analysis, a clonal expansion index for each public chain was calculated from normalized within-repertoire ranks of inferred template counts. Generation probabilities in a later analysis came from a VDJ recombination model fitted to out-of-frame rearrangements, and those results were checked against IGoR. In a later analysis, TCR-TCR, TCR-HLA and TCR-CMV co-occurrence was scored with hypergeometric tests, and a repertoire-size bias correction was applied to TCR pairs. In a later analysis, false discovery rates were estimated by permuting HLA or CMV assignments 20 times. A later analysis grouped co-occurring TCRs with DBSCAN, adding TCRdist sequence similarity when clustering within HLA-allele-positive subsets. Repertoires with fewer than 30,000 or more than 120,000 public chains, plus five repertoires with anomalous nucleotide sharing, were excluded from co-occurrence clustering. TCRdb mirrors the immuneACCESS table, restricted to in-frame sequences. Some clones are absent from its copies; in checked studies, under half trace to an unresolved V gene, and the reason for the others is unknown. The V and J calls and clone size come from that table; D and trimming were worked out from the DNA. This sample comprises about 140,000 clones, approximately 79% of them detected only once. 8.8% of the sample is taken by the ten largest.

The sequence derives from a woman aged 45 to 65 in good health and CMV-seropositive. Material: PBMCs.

The DNA sequence is as follows: TGCGCCAGCAGCTTGTCAGGGGCGGGAGCTTACGAGCAGTACTTC. Translated, it gives CASSLSGAGAYEQYF. Recombination linked TRBV5-1 to TRBJ2-7; a tentative D match to TRBD2 spans 7 bases. Reading the germline V gene gives CDR1 SGHRS and CDR2 YFSETQ. The V and J ends are trimmed by 1 base and 4 bases, leaving 15 bases between them. Its CDR3 holds 15 amino acids, cysteine through phenylalanine. The entry retains the CDR3 DNA only, 45 bases that are in frame from base 1.